This is a list of T cell receptor beta chains from one sample in a study of T-cell memory formation after mild COVID-19. One entry per CDR3 protein results from TCRdb running MiXCR on the 5' RACE reads. The repertoire holds hundreds of thousands of distinct CDR3 sequences, with roughly 18% as singletons. Sequencing used PBMCs or a T cell subset sorted from them (not recorded which). The source is an adult woman who had mild COVID-19 (a few samples of this study predate the infection). Cell type and time point are not known. The CDR3 runs from the conserved cysteine through the conserved F or W. A D gene is named only where the DNA matches it firmly. Not every row has a clone size; where given, it reads once, few, many or a size class.

d_gene: -; j_gene: TRBJ2-7; v_gene: TRBV10-3; abundance: few; CDR3aa: CAIRQQGAGYEQYF; CDR3nt: TGTGCCATCAGACAACAGGGAGCCGGCTACGAGCAGTACTTC
d_gene: -; j_gene: TRBJ2-7; v_gene: TRBV29-1; abundance: few; CDR3aa: CSAELHGDRGYEQYF; CDR3nt: TGCAGCGCTGAGTTACACGGAGATCGCGGGTACGAGCAGTACTTC
d_gene: TRBD1; j_gene: TRBJ1-5; v_gene: TRBV6-2/TRBV6-3; abundance: few; CDR3aa: CASSLDRDRVNQPQHF; CDR3nt: TGTGCCAGCAGTCTCGACCGGGACAGGGTCAATCAGCCCCAGCATTTT
d_gene: TRBD1; j_gene: TRBJ2-2; v_gene: TRBV6-6; abundance: -; CDR3aa: CASSYWGTEDTGELFF; CDR3nt: TGTGCCAGCAGTTACTGGGGGACAGAGGACACCGGGGAGCTGTTTTTT
d_gene: -; j_gene: TRBJ2-1; v_gene: TRBV7-9; abundance: few; CDR3aa: CASSLVGSEQFF; CDR3nt: TGTGCCAGCAGCTTAGTGGGTAGTGAGCAGTTCTTC
d_gene: -; j_gene: TRBJ1-1; v_gene: TRBV29-1; abundance: -; CDR3aa: CSGDGGATEAFF; CDR3nt: TGCAGCGGAGACGGGGGGGCCACTGAAGCTTTCTTT
d_gene: -; j_gene: TRBJ2-5; v_gene: TRBV6-2/TRBV6-3; abundance: few; CDR3aa: CASSGTPPETQYF; CDR3nt: TGTGCCAGCAGTGGCACGCCCCCAGAGACCCAGTACTTC
d_gene: TRBD2; j_gene: TRBJ2-1; v_gene: TRBV5-5; abundance: few; CDR3aa: CASSRGLAAPIVYNEQFF; CDR3nt: TGTGCCAGCAGCAGGGGACTAGCGGCACCGATCGTTTACAATGAGCAGTTCTTC
d_gene: -; j_gene: TRBJ2-7; v_gene: TRBV2; abundance: few; CDR3aa: CASSGGFSYEQYF; CDR3nt: TGTGCCAGCAGTGGAGGGTTCTCCTACGAGCAGTACTTC
d_gene: TRBD1; j_gene: TRBJ2-1; v_gene: TRBV9; abundance: many; CDR3aa: CASSVTARTGHGNEQFF; CDR3nt: TGTGCCAGCAGCGTTACAGCTCGGACAGGACATGGCAATGAGCAGTTCTTC